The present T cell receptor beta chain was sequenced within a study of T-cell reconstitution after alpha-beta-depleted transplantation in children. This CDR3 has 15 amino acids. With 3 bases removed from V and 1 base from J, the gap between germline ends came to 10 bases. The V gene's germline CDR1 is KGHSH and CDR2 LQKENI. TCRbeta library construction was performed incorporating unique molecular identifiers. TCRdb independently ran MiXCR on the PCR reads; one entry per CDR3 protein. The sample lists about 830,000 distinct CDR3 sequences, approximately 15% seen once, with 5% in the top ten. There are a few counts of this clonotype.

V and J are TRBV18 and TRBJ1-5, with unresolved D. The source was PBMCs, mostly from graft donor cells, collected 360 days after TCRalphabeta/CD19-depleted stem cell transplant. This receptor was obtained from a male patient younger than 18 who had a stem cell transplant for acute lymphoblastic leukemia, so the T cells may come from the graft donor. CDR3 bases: TGTGCCAGCTCACCGGGCGGCGGGAGCAATCAGCCCCAGCATTTT. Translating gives CASSPGGGSNQPQHF.